A selection of T cell receptor beta chains follows, all from one sample in a study of T cell changes during pregnancy in multiple sclerosis. The method was immunoSEQ multiplex PCR; TCRdb's version includes in-frame clones alone and lacks a portion of them. Altogether about 58,000 clones are present, about 90% being singletons, with the ten largest covering about 0.49%. Material: CD4+ T cells from peripheral blood mononuclear cells, obtained after pregnancy. These TCRs come from a female donor in good health, enrolled as a control in a pregnancy study. Each CDR3 is given with its conserved first and last residue. The size of a clone is reported for some rows only, either as once, few or many, or as a class for expanded clones.

abundance: .; v_gene: TRBV4-3; j_gene: TRBJ1-5; CDR3aa: CASSQDYRGGNQPQHF
abundance: few; v_gene: TRBV7-9; j_gene: TRBJ1-5; CDR3aa: CASRDRDDQPQHF
abundance: .; v_gene: TRBV13; j_gene: TRBJ1-4; CDR3aa: CASSSLRARKLQLIEEKLFF
abundance: few; v_gene: TRBV10-3; j_gene: TRBJ1-1; CDR3aa: CAISSSDRRGFF
abundance: .; v_gene: TRBV28; j_gene: TRBJ1-2; CDR3aa: CASNYREGRYGYTF
abundance: .; v_gene: TRBV5-8; j_gene: TRBJ1-2; CDR3aa: CASSTPTGLSGYGYTF
abundance: .; v_gene: TRBV7-9; j_gene: TRBJ2-5; CDR3aa: CASSRDTDYQETQYF
abundance: .; v_gene: TRBV6-6; j_gene: TRBJ2-7; CDR3aa: CASSSPTGTEHYEQYF
abundance: few; v_gene: TRBV19; j_gene: TRBJ2-2; CDR3aa: CARVTGGTTGELFF
abundance: .; v_gene: TRBV11-3; j_gene: TRBJ2-3; CDR3aa: CASSPSPGTGRTDTQYF
abundance: .; v_gene: TRBV5-1; j_gene: TRBJ2-1; CDR3aa: CASSPGTSGGRQFF
abundance: .; v_gene: TRBV7-2; j_gene: TRBJ2-7; CDR3aa: CASSPQRGGPYEQYF
abundance: .; v_gene: TRBV11-2; j_gene: TRBJ2-7; CDR3aa: CASSLDRSPYEQYF
abundance: .; v_gene: TRBV25-1; j_gene: TRBJ2-7; CDR3aa: CASSRQGYYEQYF
abundance: .; v_gene: TRBV20-1; j_gene: TRBJ2-5; CDR3aa: CSASIGETQYF
abundance: once; v_gene: TRBV5-1; j_gene: TRBJ2-5; CDR3aa: CASSLFGRGTQETQYF
abundance: .; v_gene: TRBV14; j_gene: TRBJ1-2; CDR3aa: CASSYMTLLNYTF
abundance: once; v_gene: TRBV7-2; j_gene: TRBJ2-6; CDR3aa: CASSLAGGAGANVLTF
abundance: .; v_gene: TRBV11-2; j_gene: TRBJ2-7; CDR3aa: CASSLRQGLSYEQYF
abundance: .; v_gene: TRBV30; j_gene: TRBJ2-7; CDR3aa: CAWGDRAPYEQYF
abundance: .; v_gene: TRBV25-1; j_gene: TRBJ1-2; CDR3aa: CASSESEWDGYTF
abundance: .; v_gene: TRBV5-6; j_gene: TRBJ2-6; CDR3aa: CASSLWGPYSGANVLTF
abundance: .; v_gene: TRBV29-1; j_gene: TRBJ2-7; CDR3aa: CSAELTGTGSDEQYF
abundance: .; v_gene: TRBV5-6; j_gene: TRBJ1-4; CDR3aa: CASSFKDRLNEKLFF
abundance: .; v_gene: TRBV4-1; j_gene: TRBJ2-5; CDR3aa: CASSRGLAVQETQYF
abundance: few; v_gene: TRBV18; j_gene: TRBJ1-1; CDR3aa: CASSPEGQLNTEAFF
abundance: .; v_gene: TRBV6-7; j_gene: TRBJ1-1; CDR3aa: CASSYSLGRTEAFF
abundance: .; v_gene: TRBV30; j_gene: TRBJ1-2; CDR3aa: CAWSVLRTGVLGYTF
abundance: .; v_gene: TRBV11-3; j_gene: TRBJ2-2; CDR3aa: CASRVDRSGELFF